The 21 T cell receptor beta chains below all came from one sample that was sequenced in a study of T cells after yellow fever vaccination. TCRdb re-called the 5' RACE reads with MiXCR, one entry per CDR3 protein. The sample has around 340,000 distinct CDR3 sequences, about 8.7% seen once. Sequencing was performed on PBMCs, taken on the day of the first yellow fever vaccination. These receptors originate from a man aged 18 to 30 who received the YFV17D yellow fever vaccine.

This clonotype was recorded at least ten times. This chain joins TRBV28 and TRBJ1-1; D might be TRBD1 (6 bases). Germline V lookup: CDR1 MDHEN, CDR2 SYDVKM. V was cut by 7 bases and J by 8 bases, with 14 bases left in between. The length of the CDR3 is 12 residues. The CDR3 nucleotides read TGTGCCAGCATCTCACCGGGGGGCGAAGCTTTCTTT. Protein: CASISPGGEAFF.

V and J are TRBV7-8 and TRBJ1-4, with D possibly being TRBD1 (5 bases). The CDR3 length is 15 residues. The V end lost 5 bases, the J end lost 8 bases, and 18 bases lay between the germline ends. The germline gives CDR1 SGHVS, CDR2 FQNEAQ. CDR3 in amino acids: CASSVHWGRGEKLFF. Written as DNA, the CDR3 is TGTGCCAGCAGCGTACACTGGGGCCGGGGAGAAAAACTGTTTTTT.

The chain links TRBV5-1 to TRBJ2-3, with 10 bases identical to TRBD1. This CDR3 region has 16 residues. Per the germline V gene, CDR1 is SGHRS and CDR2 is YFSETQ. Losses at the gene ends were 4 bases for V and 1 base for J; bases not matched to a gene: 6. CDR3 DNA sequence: TGCGCCAGCAGCGAGACAGGGGGCGCAGGCACAGATACGCAGTATTTT. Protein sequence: CASSETGGAGTDTQYF.

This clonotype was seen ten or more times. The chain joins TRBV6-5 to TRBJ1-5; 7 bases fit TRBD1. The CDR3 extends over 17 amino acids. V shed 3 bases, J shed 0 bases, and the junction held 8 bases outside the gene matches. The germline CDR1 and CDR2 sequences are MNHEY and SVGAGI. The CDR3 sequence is CASSYFGTEVSNQPQHF. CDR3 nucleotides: TGTGCCAGCAGTTATTTTGGGACAGAAGTTAGCAATCAGCCCCAGCATTTT.

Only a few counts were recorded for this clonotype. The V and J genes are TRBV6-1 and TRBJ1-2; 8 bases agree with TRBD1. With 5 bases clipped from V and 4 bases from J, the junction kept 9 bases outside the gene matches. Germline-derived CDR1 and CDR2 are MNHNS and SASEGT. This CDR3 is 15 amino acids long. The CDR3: CASSPGQAGVYGYTF. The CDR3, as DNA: TGTGCCAGCAGTCCGGGACAGGCGGGCGTCTATGGCTACACCTTC.

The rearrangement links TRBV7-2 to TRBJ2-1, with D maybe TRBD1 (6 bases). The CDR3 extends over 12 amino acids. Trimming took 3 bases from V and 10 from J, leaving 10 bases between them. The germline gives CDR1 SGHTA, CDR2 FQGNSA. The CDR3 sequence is CASSFDRLEQFF. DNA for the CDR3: TGTGCCAGCAGCTTCGACAGGCTAGAGCAGTTCTTC.

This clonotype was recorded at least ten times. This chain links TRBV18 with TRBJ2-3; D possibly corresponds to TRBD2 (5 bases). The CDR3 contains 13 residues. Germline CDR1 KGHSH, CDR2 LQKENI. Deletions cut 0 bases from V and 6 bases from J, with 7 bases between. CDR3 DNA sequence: TGTGCCAGCTCACCACCAGGGAGCGATACGCAGTATTTT. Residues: CASSPPGSDTQYF.

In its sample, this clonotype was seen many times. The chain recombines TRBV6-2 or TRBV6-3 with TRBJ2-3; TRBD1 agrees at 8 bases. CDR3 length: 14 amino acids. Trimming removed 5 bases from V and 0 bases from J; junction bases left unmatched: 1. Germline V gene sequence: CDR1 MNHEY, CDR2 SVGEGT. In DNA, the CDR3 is TGTGCCAGCAGTAGGGACAGGAGCACAGATACGCAGTATTTT. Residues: CASSRDRSTDTQYF.

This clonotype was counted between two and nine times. CDR3 coding DNA: TGTGCCAGCAGGCTGACTAGCGGGGGAACCTACGAGCAGTACTTC. Protein sequence: CASRLTSGGTYEQYF. V usage is TRBV7-6 and J usage is TRBJ2-7, with 12 bases fitting TRBD2. Germline CDR1 and CDR2: SGHVS and FNYEAQ. Trimming took 6 bases from V and 2 from J; bases not matched to a gene: 5. The CDR3 is 15 residues long. Full variable domain (outside the CDR3, taken from reference TRBV7-6 and TRBJ2-7): GAGVSQSPRYKVTKRGQDVALRCDPISGHVSLYWYRQALGQGPEFLTYFNYEAQQDKSGLPNDRFSAERPEGSISTLTIQRTEQRDSAMYRCASRLTSGGTYEQYFGPGTRLTVT.

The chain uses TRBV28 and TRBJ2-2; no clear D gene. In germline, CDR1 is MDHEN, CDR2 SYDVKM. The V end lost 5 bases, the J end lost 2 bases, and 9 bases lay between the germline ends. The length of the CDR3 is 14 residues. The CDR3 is CASSPGFNTGELFF. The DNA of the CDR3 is TGTGCCAGCAGTCCAGGATTCAACACCGGGGAGCTGTTTTTT.

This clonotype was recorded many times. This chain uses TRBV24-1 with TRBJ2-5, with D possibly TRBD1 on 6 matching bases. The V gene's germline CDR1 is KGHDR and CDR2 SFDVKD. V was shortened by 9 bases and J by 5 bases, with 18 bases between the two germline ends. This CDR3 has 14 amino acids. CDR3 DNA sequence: TGTGCCACCGAAGACAGGTTATCGGGGGAGACCCAGTACTTC. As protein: CATEDRLSGETQYF.

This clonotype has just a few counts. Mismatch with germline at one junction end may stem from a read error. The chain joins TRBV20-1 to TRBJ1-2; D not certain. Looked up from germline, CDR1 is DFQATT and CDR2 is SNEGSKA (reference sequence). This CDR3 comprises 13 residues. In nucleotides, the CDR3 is TGCAGTGCTCGGGGTGGGAGGGCCACCCGGGGATTCTTC. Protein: CSARGGRATRGFF.

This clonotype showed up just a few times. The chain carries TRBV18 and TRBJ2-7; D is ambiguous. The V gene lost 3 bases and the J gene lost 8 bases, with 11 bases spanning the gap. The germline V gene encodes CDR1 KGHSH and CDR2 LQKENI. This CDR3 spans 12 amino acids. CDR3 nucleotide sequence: TGTGCCAGCTCACCGGGTGGTGTCAAGCAGTACGTC. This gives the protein CASSPGGVKQYV.

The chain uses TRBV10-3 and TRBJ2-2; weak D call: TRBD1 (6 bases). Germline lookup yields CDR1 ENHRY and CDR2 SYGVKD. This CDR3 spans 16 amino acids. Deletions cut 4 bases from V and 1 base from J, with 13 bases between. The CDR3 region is CAISGSGTRNTGELFF. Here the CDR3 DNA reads TGTGCCATCAGTGGCTCCGGGACAAGGAACACCGGGGAGCTGTTTTTT.

CDR3 amino acids: CASSENLPLGYTF. Written as DNA, the CDR3 is TGTGCCAGCAGTGAAAATCTACCCCTGGGCTACACCTTC. The chain carries TRBV2 and TRBJ1-2; D ambiguous. Germline CDR1 is SNHLY and CDR2 is FYNNEI. Trimming cost V 2 bases and J 8 bases, with 12 bases left between them. The CDR3 runs 13 residues.

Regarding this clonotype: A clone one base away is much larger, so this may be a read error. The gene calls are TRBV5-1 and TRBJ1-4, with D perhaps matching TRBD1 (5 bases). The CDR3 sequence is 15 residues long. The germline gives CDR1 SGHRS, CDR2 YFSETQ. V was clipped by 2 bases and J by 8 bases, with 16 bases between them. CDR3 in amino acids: CASSLQDISVEKLFF. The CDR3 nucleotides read TGCGCCAGCAGCTTACAGGACATCTCTGTGGAAAAACTGTTTTTT.

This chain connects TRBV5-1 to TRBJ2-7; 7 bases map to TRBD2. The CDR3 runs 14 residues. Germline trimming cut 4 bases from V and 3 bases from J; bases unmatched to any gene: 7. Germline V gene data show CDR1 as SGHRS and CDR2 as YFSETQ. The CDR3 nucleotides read TGCGCCAGCAGCGCCCTTGGGGGGGTCTACGAGCAGTACTTC. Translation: CASSALGGVYEQYF.

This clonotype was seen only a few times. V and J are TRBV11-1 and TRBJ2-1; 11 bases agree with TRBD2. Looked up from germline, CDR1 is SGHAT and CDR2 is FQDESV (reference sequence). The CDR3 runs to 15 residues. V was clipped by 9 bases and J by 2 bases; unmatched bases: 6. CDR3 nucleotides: TGTGCCAGTACTAGCGGGGGTTTCACCTACAATGAGCAGTTCTTC. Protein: CASTSGGFTYNEQFF.

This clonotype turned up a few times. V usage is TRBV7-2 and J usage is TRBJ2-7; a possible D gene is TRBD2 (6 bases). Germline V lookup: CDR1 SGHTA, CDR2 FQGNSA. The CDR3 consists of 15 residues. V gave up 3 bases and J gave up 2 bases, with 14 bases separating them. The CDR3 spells CASSFSGGAAYEQYF. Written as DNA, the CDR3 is TGTGCCAGCAGCTTTTCGGGCGGGGCAGCCTACGAGCAGTACTTC. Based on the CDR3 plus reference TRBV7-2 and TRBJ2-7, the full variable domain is GAGVSQSPSNKVTEKGKDVELRCDPISGHTALYWYRQSLGQGLEFLIYFQGNSAPDKSGLPSDRFSAERTGGSVSTLTIQRTQQEDSAVYLCASSFSGGAAYEQYFGPGTRLTVT.

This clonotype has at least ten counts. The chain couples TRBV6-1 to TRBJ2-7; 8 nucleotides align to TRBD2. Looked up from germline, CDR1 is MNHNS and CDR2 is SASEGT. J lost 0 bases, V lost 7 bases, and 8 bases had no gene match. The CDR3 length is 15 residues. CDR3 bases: TGTGCCAGCAAACTCTCGGGACTAGACTCCTACGAGCAGTACGTC. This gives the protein CASKLSGLDSYEQYV.

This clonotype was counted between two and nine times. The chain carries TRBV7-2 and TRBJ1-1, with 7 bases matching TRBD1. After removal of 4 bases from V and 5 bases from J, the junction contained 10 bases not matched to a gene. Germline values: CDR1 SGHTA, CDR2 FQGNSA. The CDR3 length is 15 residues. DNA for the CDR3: TGTGCCAGCAGCTCCTGGACAGGCAGGGGTACTGAAGCTTTCTTT. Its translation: CASSSWTGRGTEAFF.